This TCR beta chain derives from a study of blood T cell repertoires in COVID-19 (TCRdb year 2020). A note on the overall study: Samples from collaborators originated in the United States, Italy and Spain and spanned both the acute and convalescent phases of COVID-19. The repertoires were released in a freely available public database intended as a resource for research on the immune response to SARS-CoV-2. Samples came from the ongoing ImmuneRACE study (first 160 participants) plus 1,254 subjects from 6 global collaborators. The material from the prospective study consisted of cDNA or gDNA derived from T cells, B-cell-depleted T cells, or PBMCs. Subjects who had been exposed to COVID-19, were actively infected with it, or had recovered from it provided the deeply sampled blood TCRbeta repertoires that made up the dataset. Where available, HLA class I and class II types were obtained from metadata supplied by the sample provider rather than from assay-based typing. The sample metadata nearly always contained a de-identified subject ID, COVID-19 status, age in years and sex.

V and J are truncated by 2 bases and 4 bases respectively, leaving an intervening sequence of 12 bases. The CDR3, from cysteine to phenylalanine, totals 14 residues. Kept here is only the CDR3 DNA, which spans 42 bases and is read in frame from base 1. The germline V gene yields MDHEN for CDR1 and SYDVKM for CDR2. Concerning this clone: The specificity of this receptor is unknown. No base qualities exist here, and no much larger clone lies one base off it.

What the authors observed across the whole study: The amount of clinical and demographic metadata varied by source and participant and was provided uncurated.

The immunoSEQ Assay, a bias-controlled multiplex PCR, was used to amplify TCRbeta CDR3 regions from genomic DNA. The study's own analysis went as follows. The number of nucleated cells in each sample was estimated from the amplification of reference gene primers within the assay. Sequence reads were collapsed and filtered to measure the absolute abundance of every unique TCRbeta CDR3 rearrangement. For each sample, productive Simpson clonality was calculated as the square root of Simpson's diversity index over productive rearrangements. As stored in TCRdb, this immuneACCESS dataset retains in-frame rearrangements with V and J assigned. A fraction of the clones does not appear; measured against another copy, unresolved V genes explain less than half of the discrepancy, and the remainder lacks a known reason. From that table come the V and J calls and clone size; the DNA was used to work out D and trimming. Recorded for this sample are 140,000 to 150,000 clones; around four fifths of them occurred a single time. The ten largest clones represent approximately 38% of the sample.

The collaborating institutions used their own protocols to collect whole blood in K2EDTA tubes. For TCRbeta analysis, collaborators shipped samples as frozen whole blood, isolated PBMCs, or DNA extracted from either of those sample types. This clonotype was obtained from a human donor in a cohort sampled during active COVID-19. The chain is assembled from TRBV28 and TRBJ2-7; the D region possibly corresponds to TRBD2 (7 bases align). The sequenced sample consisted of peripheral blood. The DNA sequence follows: TGTGCCAGCAGTTTAAGGGGGGGGAGTTACGAGCAGTACTTC. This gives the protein CASSLRGGSYEQYF.